This T cell receptor beta chain was observed in a study of a mutant IDH1 vaccine in newly diagnosed glioma. Looking at the study overall: Patients began vaccination 4-6 weeks after radiotherapy alone, or with temozolomide cycles.

Here immunoSEQ multiplex PCR was the method, and the copy in TCRdb shows in-frame clones only, minus some. The sample has some 60,000 clones, 70% to 90% seen once. Specified time point: week 35, safety follow-up. Every vaccine dose comprised 300 ug of mutant IDH1 20-mer peptide plus topical imiquimod. This clone was recorded only once. Its antigen is unknown. Deletions cut 5 bases from V and 1 base from J, with 14 bases between. The CDR3 covers 15 residues. Germline CDR1 and CDR2: MNHNY and SVGAGI (reference sequence). The chain recombines TRBV6-6 with TRBJ1-2; D not resolved. This clonotype was sampled from a man in his forties with glioma. Sequencing used PBMCs, obtained from a glioma patient whose treatment included an IDH1 peptide vaccine. The CDR3 reads CASSPRQRFNYGYTF. For the CDR3, the DNA is TGTGCCAGCAGTCCCCGCCAGCGCTTTAACTATGGCTACACCTTC.